Listed here are 2 T cell receptor beta chains from one sample, sequenced in a study of blood T cell repertoires in COVID-19. Method: immunoSEQ multiplex PCR; TCRdb's copy keeps in-frame clones and lacks some. The sample carries roughly 230,000 clones, 85% recorded once. Sequences were obtained from PBMCs or T cells enriched from blood (not recorded which). Source of these receptors: a woman between 50 and 59 years old who had been exposed to COVID-19.

The chain uses TRBV5-3 and TRBJ1-1; D might be TRBD1 (6 bases). TRBV5-3 is placed among ORFs of uncertain function. The CDR3 spans 14 residues. Trimming shortened V by 2 bases and J by 5 bases, and 13 bases separated the two germline ends. The CDR3 nucleotides read TGTGCCAGAAGCTTTATACAGGGAGGGACTGAAGCTTTCTTT. It translates to CARSFIQGGTEAFF.

This clone was seen ten or more times. This sequence joins TRBV9 and TRBJ2-2; unclear D gene. Between the trimmed V and J ends, which lost 1 base and 3 bases, there was a span of 10 bases. Germline assignment: CDR1 SGDLS and CDR2 YYNGEE. The CDR3 has 15 residues. The CDR3 DNA reads TGTGCCAGCAGCGTAAGACATAGTGACACCGGGGAGCTGTTTTTT. It translates to CASSVRHSDTGELFF. The full variable domain, in which reference TRBV9 and TRBJ2-2 provide the parts outside the CDR3, is DSGVTQTPKHLITATGQRVTLRCSPRSGDLSVYWYQQSLDQGLQFLIQYYNGEERAKGNILERFSAQQFPDLHSELNLSSLELGDSALYFCASSVRHSDTGELFFGEGSRLTVL.